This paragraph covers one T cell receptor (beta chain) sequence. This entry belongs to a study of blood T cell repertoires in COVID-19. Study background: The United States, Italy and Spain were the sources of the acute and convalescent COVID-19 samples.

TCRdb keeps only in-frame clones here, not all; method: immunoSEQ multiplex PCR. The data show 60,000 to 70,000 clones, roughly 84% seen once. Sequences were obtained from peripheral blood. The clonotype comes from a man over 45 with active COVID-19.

The DNA for the CDR3 is TGTGCCAGCAGCTCAACGACTAGCGGGAGGCCAGATACGCAGTATTTT. This sequence encodes CASSSTTSGRPDTQYF. V usage is TRBV13 and J usage is TRBJ2-3; 13 positions agree with TRBD2. Per the germline V gene, CDR1 is PRHDT and CDR2 is FYEKMQ (reference sequence). Unmatched junction bases numbered 5, after V lost 4 bases and J lost 4 bases. The CDR3 is 16 residues long.